The 24 T cell receptor beta chains presented below share a single source sample, sequenced in a study of T cell repertoires in ileal Crohn's disease. Only in-frame clones appear in the TCRdb table, and some are missing; sequencing was by immunoSEQ multiplex PCR. Of 25,000 to 30,000 clones detected, roughly 81% appear once; the ten largest clones hold around 5.5%. The sample taken for sequencing was ileal tissue. Receptors were obtained from an adult with Crohn's disease.

This clone was detected once. The chain combines TRBV5-1 with TRBJ2-7, with TRBD2 identical over 11 bases. The CDR3 has 17 residues. Germline V gene data show CDR1 as SGHRS and CDR2 as YFSETQ. With V trimmed by 3 bases and J by 1 base, 9 bases remained unmatched. CDR3 residues: CASSSPPLAGDSYEQYF. The CDR3 nucleotides are TGCGCCAGCAGCTCACCTCCACTAGCGGGGGATTCCTACGAGCAGTACTTC.

This chain joins TRBV9 and TRBJ1-4; perhaps TRBD1 as D (6 bases). Germline V CDR1 and CDR2: SGDLS, YYNGEE. The CDR3 length is 16 residues. V lost 4 bases, J lost 0 bases, and 13 bases lay in between. The CDR3 coding sequence is TGTGCCAGCAGCCCCCCCGGACAGTCAACTAATGAAAAACTGTTTTTT. Residues: CASSPPGQSTNEKLFF.

V usage is TRBV5-1 and J usage is TRBJ1-4, with unresolved D. The CDR3 is made up of 12 amino acids. V lost 5 bases and J 10 bases, leaving 12 bases between the germline ends. CDR1 and CDR2 from the germline V gene are SGHRS and YFSETQ. CDR3 nucleotides: TGCGCCAGCAGAGGAGGAGGTTCAAAACTGTTTTTT. Protein sequence: CASRGGGSKLFF.

The genes are TRBV19 and TRBJ2-2; a possible D gene is TRBD1 (6 bases). Germline V gene sequence: CDR1 LNHDA, CDR2 SQIVND (reference sequence). The CDR3 consists of 14 residues. With 5 bases removed from V and 1 base from J, the gap between germline ends came to 8 bases. CDR3 coding DNA: TGTGCCAGTAGTCCGGGACAGAACACCGGGGAGCTGTTTTTT. As protein: CASSPGQNTGELFF.

This clone was seen only once. This chain links TRBV30 with TRBJ2-5, with a possible D match to TRBD2 (6 bases). Per the germline V gene, CDR1 is GTSNPN and CDR2 is SVGIG (reference sequence). The length of the CDR3 is 13 residues. V was clipped by 5 bases and J by 5 bases, with 15 bases between them. The CDR3 DNA is TGTGCCTGGTCATCTTGGGGGGTCGAGACCCAGTACTTC. Translated: CAWSSWGVETQYF.

This rearrangement joins TRBV5-1 to TRBJ2-1; D perhaps matches TRBD2 (5 bases). The CDR3 length is 14 residues. The germline gives CDR1 SGHRS, CDR2 YFSETQ. The V gene lost 3 bases and the J gene lost 8 bases, with 15 bases spanning the gap. CDR3 nucleotides: TGCGCCAGCAGCTCCCGGGGTGGAGGCGATGAGCAGTTCTTC. It yields the protein CASSSRGGGDEQFF.

V is TRBV7-2 and J is TRBJ1-4; 7 positions match TRBD1. V shed 5 bases, J shed 8 bases, and the junction held 8 bases outside the gene matches. The germline V gene has CDR1 SGHTA and CDR2 FQGNSA. The CDR3 runs 14 residues. Here the CDR3 DNA reads TGTGCCAGCAGCCGACAGGGAGGAGGCGAAAAACTGTTTTTT. Protein product: CASSRQGGGEKLFF.

The rearrangement links TRBV13 to TRBJ2-7, with TRBD1 matching over 7 bases. This CDR3 is built from 14 residues. V lost 2 bases, J lost 5 bases, and 6 bases stayed unmatched. Per germline, CDR1 PRHDT and CDR2 FYEKMQ (reference sequence). The CDR3: CASSLTTGRDEQYF. The CDR3 DNA is TGTGCCAGCAGCTTAACGACAGGGCGCGACGAGCAGTACTTC.

The V gene is TRBV7-6, the J gene TRBJ2-5, with 8 bases fitting TRBD1. The J call is in doubt because the DNA end fits TRBJ2-7 better. Germline V lookup: CDR1 SGHVS, CDR2 FNYEAQ. There are 16 residues in the CDR3. CDR3 coding DNA: TGTGCCAGCAGCACTTCTGGGACAGGTTCAACCTACGAGCAGTACTTC. Residues: CASSTSGTGSTYEQYF.

The chain combines TRBV2 with TRBJ1-5, with D maybe TRBD1 (5 bases). The CDR3 is 13 residues long. Germline CDR1 is SNHLY and CDR2 is FYNNEI. Trimming took 7 bases from V and 4 from J, leaving 11 bases between them. Here the CDR3 reads CASIDSPNQPQHF. CDR3 nucleotide sequence: TGTGCCAGCATCGACAGTCCAAATCAGCCCCAGCATTTT.

The genes are TRBV5-4 and TRBJ2-7; 10 nucleotides agree with TRBD2. J lost 5 bases, V lost 3 bases, and 5 bases had no gene match. Per germline, CDR1 SGHNT and CDR2 YYREEE (reference sequence). The CDR3 is 14 amino acids. Written as DNA, the CDR3 is TGTGCCAGCAGCTCAGCGGGGGGGTGGGACGAGCAGTACTTC. Its translation: CASSSAGGWDEQYF.

This chain links TRBV4-3 with TRBJ1-2; no clear D gene. The CDR3 spans 16 residues. Per germline, CDR1 LGHNA and CDR2 YSLEER. V was pared by 0 bases and J by 7 bases, with 18 bases between. Here the CDR3 DNA reads TGCGCCAGCAGCCAAGATCTTTTGACATCTTCGCGTGGCTACACCTTC. Translation gives CASSQDLLTSSRGYTF.

The sample holds one count of this clone. The rearrangement links TRBV5-1 to TRBJ2-6, with D unclear. The CDR3 consists of 16 residues. The V end lost 2 bases, the J end lost 4 bases, and 13 bases lay between the germline ends. Germline V gene lookup returns CDR1 SGHRS and CDR2 YFSETQ. The CDR3 sequence: CASSLLGASGANVLTF. The CDR3 region has the DNA TGCGCCAGCAGCTTATTAGGAGCCTCCGGGGCCAACGTCCTGACTTTC.

The rearrangement joins TRBV29-1 to TRBJ2-2; TRBD1 matches 10 bases. From germline, CDR1 is SQVTM and CDR2 ANQGSEA. The CDR3 sequence is 14 residues long. J lost 3 bases, V lost 5 bases, and 3 bases had no gene match. CDR3 nucleotides: TGCAGCGTTAGACAGGGGGCTGACACCGGGGAGCTGTTTTTT. This sequence encodes CSVRQGADTGELFF.

This clone was seen once. The rearrangement joins TRBV6-4 to TRBJ2-1; 7 bases map to TRBD2. Trimming cost V 5 bases and J 0 bases; bases outside gene matches: 1. CDR3 length: 14 residues. Germline V gene sequence: CDR1 MRHNA, CDR2 SNTAGT. This CDR3 is CASSREDSYNEQFF. The CDR3 DNA sequence: TGTGCCAGCAGTCGGGAGGACTCCTACAATGAGCAGTTCTTC.

The chain links TRBV9 to TRBJ1-3; TRBD1 matches 8 bases. From germline, CDR1 is SGDLS and CDR2 YYNGEE. This CDR3 region has 15 residues. The trim removed 4 bases at V and 2 bases at J, leaving 5 bases unmatched. For the CDR3, the DNA is TGTGCCAGCAGCATTCAGGGGGCGCCTGGAAACACCATATATTTT. Translating it yields CASSIQGAPGNTIYF.

The chain couples TRBV28 to TRBJ2-5, with 7 bases matching TRBD2. The CDR3 extends over 13 amino acids. CDR1 and CDR2 from the germline V gene are MDHEN and SYDVKM. CDR3 protein: CSGREGGRETQYF. CDR3 coding DNA: TGTAGTGGGAGGGAAGGTGGTCGGGAGACCCAGTACTTC.

The chain is built from TRBV19 and TRBJ1-5; a possible D gene is TRBD1 (6 bases). The CDR3 length is 16 residues. The ends were cut back, 4 bases at V and 3 bases at J, with 16 bases in the middle. From germline, CDR1 is LNHDA and CDR2 SQIVND (reference sequence). CDR3 DNA sequence: TGTGCCAGTAGTACTTTATTGGACAGCTTCAATCAGCCCCAGCATTTT. Protein sequence: CASSTLLDSFNQPQHF.

This chain uses TRBV10-3 with TRBJ2-5; weak D call: TRBD1 (6 bases). This CDR3 spans 12 amino acids. Germline-derived CDR1 and CDR2 are ENHRY and SYGVKD. V shed 8 bases and J shed 5 bases, with 12 bases lying between them. DNA for the CDR3: TGTGCCATCTCGGACAGAGATGAGACCCAGTACTTC. Translating it yields CAISDRDETQYF.

V and J are TRBV4-3 and TRBJ1-3; D might be TRBD1 (5 bases). Germline CDR1 is LGHNA and CDR2 is YSLEER. The CDR3 is 17 residues long. Trimming pared 0 bases from V and 4 bases from J, leaving 16 bases between. The CDR3 DNA reads as TGCGCCAGCAGCCAAGACAGGCAGGGATATACCGGAAACACCATATATTTT. This sequence encodes CASSQDRQGYTGNTIYF.

The gene calls are TRBV7-9 and TRBJ1-1; 8 bases map to TRBD1. CDR1 and CDR2 (germline): SEHNR, FQNEAQ (reference sequence). This CDR3 comprises 14 residues. V gave up 1 base and J gave up 6 bases; unmatched junction bases: 4. Here the CDR3 reads CASSLGAGGAEAFF. The CDR3 DNA reads TGTGCCAGCAGCTTAGGAGCAGGGGGCGCTGAAGCTTTCTTT.

This clone was counted a single time. This sequence joins TRBV6-5 and TRBJ1-1; D is uncertain. The CDR3 consists of 15 residues. Germline values: CDR1 MNHEY, CDR2 SVGAGI. Trimming cost V 8 bases and J 2 bases, with 18 bases left between them. The CDR3 is CASAIWGEGNTEAFF. In DNA form, the CDR3 reads TGTGCCAGCGCTATTTGGGGAGAGGGTAACACTGAAGCTTTCTTT.

Regarding this clone: The DNA is left out, because the CDR3 cannot be placed on it with certainty; the CDR3 is given as TCRdb lists it. V and J are TRBV9 and TRBJ2-1; the D call of TRBD1 is as the table states it, not checked on the DNA. The germline gives CDR1 SGDLS, CDR2 YYNGEE. With termini counted, the CDR3 has 15 amino acids. The CDR3 loop is CASSVVGQGSSGLFF.

This clone occurred once. The J gene is TRBJ2-3, the V gene TRBV18; D is possibly TRBD1 (6 bases). The CDR3 has 15 amino acids. Germline CDR1 reads KGHSH; CDR2 reads LQKENI. V gave up 0 bases and J gave up 0 bases, with 7 bases separating them. As DNA, the CDR3 is TGTGCCAGCTCACCACCTCAGGGGAGCACAGATACGCAGTATTTT. Its translation is CASSPPQGSTDTQYF.